One and the same sample provided the 17 T cell receptor beta chains below, sequenced in a study of cytomegalovirus exposure and HLA in healthy donors. The primer mix had 60 Vbeta and 13 Jbeta primers. Measured with immunoSEQ multiplex PCR; TCRdb has only the in-frame clones, and not every one. Of around 74,000 clones in the sample, around 78% were seen once. Sequencing used PBMCs. Source of these receptors: a man in his forties in good health and CMV-seronegative.

The chain combines TRBV4-1 with TRBJ2-2; D not resolved. The germline V gene encodes CDR1 MGHRA and CDR2 YSYEKL. This CDR3 has 15 residues. V lost 0 bases, J lost 6 bases, and 11 bases lay in between. The chain's CDR3 is CASSQESTNSGELFF. The CDR3 DNA reads as TGCGCCAGCAGCCAAGAAAGCACCAACTCCGGGGAGCTGTTTTTT.

The rearrangement joins TRBV7-9 to TRBJ1-4; TRBD1 is a possible D gene (5 bases). V was cut by 5 bases and J by 0 bases, with 10 bases left in between. The CDR3 has 15 residues. Germline V CDR1 and CDR2: SEHNR, FQNEAQ (reference sequence). CDR3 in DNA: TGTGCCAGCAGCCTGAGACAGTCAACTAATGAAAAACTGTTTTTT. This encodes CASSLRQSTNEKLFF.

The chain couples TRBV6-6 to TRBJ1-5; D uncertain. The V and J ends lost 2 bases and 3 bases respectively, with 14 bases between them. Germline lookup yields CDR1 MNHNY and CDR2 SVGAGI (reference sequence). The CDR3 sequence is 16 residues long. CDR3 region: CASSYIPTGDNQPQHF. Written as DNA, the CDR3 is TGTGCCAGCAGTTACATCCCGACCGGGGACAATCAGCCCCAGCATTTT.

This chain uses TRBV18 with TRBJ1-4; 7 nucleotides agree with TRBD1. Germline loops: CDR1 KGHSH, CDR2 LQKENI. This CDR3 is 17 amino acids long. The ends lost 8 bases at V and 8 bases at J; junction bases unmatched: 20. For the CDR3, the DNA is TGTGCCAGCACAGACAGGGTTATCGTCTTTGAGCCGGAAAAACTGTTTTTT. Residues: CASTDRVIVFEPEKLFF.

V and J are TRBV4-1 and TRBJ1-6; 9 bases are shared with TRBD1. The CDR3 covers 18 residues. Trimming at V came to 1 base and at J to 7 bases, leaving 11 bases not matched to a gene. Per germline, CDR1 MGHRA and CDR2 YSYEKL. This CDR3 reads CASSQALSGTGSNSPLHF. As DNA, the CDR3 is TGCGCCAGCAGCCAAGCACTGTCCGGGACAGGGAGCAATTCACCCCTCCACTTT.

A note on this clone: An end of the junction does not agree with germline; a read error may underlie this. The rearrangement links TRBV7-9 to TRBJ2-6; 9 bases fit TRBD1. CDR1 and CDR2 (germline): SEHNR, FQNEAQ (reference sequence). This CDR3 has 17 amino acids. In DNA form, the CDR3 reads TGTTCCAGCAGCCGCGGACAGGGGAGGTCTGGGGCCAACGTCCTGACTTTC. This codes for CSSSRGQGRSGANVLTF.

The J gene is TRBJ1-5, the V gene TRBV9; TRBD1 might be the D (5 bases). The CDR3 loop spans 15 amino acids. CDR1 is SGDLS, CDR2 YYNGEE, per germline. V shed 0 bases and J shed 5 bases, with 12 bases lying between them. The chain's CDR3 is CASSVAQGGDQPQHF. The CDR3 DNA reads as TGTGCCAGCAGCGTAGCCCAGGGCGGGGATCAGCCCCAGCATTTT.

The DNA of the CDR3 is TGTGCCAGCAGCTCGATGACAGGAGCGGGGGTCTCTGGAAACACCATATATTTT. It yields the protein CASSSMTGAGVSGNTIYF. The chain has TRBV5-6 and TRBJ1-3; TRBD1 might be the D (6 bases). Trimming stripped 3 bases from V and 0 bases from J, with 19 bases between. The CDR3 has 18 amino acids. Germline V CDR1 and CDR2: SGHDT, YYEEEE.

J is TRBJ2-7 and V is TRBV5-4, with 7 positions matching TRBD1. Germline CDR1 and CDR2: SGHNT and YYREEE (reference sequence). The CDR3 has 13 amino acids. The ends lost 3 bases at V and 2 bases at J; junction bases unmatched: 2. The CDR3 loop reads CASSSGTAYEQYF. In DNA, the CDR3 is TGTGCCAGCAGCTCCGGGACAGCCTACGAGCAGTACTTC.

This rearrangement joins TRBV29-1 to TRBJ2-3; the match to TRBD2 covers 11 bases. This CDR3 has 15 residues. Germline CDR1 reads SQVTM; CDR2 reads ANQGSEA. With V trimmed by 3 bases and J by 6 bases, 8 bases remained unmatched. The CDR3 DNA follows: TGCAGCGTTGAGGGCCTAGCGGGGGGCCGGGATACGCAGTATTTT. This gives the protein CSVEGLAGGRDTQYF.

The genes are TRBV19 and TRBJ1-2; TRBD1 matches 9 bases. Per the germline V gene, CDR1 is LNHDA and CDR2 is SQIVND (reference sequence). CDR3 length: 13 amino acids. The trim removed 5 bases at V and 6 bases at J, leaving 4 bases unmatched. CDR3 DNA sequence: TGTGCCAGTAGTTCACAGGGGGCGCATGGCTACACCTTC. Its translation: CASSSQGAHGYTF. Together with reference TRBV19 and TRBJ1-2, the CDR3 gives the full variable domain: DGGITQSPKYLFRKEGQNVTLSCEQNLNHDAMYWYRQDPGQGLRLIYYSQIVNDFQKGDIAEGYSVSREKKESFPLTVTSAQKNPTAFYLCASSSQGAHGYTFGSGTRLTVV.

The chain has TRBV5-8 and TRBJ1-2, with no clear D. This CDR3 has 14 residues. The germline V gene encodes CDR1 SGHTS and CDR2 YDEGEE. The ends were cut back, 1 base at V and 3 bases at J, with 10 bases in the middle. The CDR3: CASSLNAAYYGYTF. CDR3 DNA sequence: TGTGCCAGCAGCTTGAACGCGGCGTACTATGGCTACACCTTC. The full variable domain, with the rest looked up from reference TRBV5-8 and TRBJ1-2, is EAGVTQSPTHLIKTRGQQATLRCSPISGHTSVYWYQQALGLGLQFLLWYDEGEERNRGNFPPRFSGRQFPNYSSELNVNALELEDSALYLCASSLNAAYYGYTFGSGTRLTVV.

The chain employs TRBV7-2 and TRBJ2-2; the D gene is possibly TRBD2 (5 bases). With 6 bases removed from V and 4 bases from J, the gap between germline ends came to 15 bases. The CDR3 has 15 amino acids. Looked up from germline, CDR1 is SGHTA and CDR2 is FQGNSA. The CDR3 sequence: CASSSDFWATGELFF. CDR3 nucleotides: TGTGCCAGCAGTTCGGACTTCTGGGCCACCGGGGAGCTGTTTTTT.

V usage is TRBV19 and J usage is TRBJ2-2, with 9 bases identical to TRBD1. After removal of 5 bases from V and 4 bases from J, the junction contained 5 bases not matched to a gene. The CDR3 covers 15 residues. CDR1 is LNHDA, CDR2 SQIVND, per germline (reference sequence). The CDR3 protein is CASSRGDRATGELFF. The CDR3 nucleotides read TGTGCCAGTAGTCGGGGGGACAGGGCCACCGGGGAGCTGTTTTTT.

This sequence joins TRBV7-9 and TRBJ2-4, with 7 bases aligning to TRBD1. The CDR3 extends over 18 amino acids. CDR1 is SEHNR and CDR2 is FQNEAQ in the germline V gene (reference sequence). J was trimmed by 0 bases and V by 5 bases; bases with no gene match: 13. DNA of the CDR3: TGTGCCAGCAGCCAACTAAGGGGGACAGATCTAGCCAAAAACATTCAGTACTTC. Encoded protein: CASSQLRGTDLAKNIQYF.

This clone was counted once. V gene TRBV5-1 combines with J gene TRBJ2-5; 9 bases line up with TRBD1. Germline V gene lookup returns CDR1 SGHRS and CDR2 YFSETQ. The CDR3 has 16 residues. Trimming cost V 4 bases and J 4 bases; bases outside gene matches: 11. CDR3 sequence: CASSPPGTGMRETQYF. The DNA of the CDR3 is TGCGCCAGCAGCCCGCCCGGGACAGGGATGCGAGAGACCCAGTACTTC.

V is TRBV4-3 and J is TRBJ1-2; tentatively, D is TRBD1 (6 bases). The CDR3 covers 15 residues. CDR1 and CDR2 (germline): LGHNA, YSLEER. Trimming removed 2 bases at V and 5 bases at J, with 15 bases between. CDR3: CASSQYLQGGYGYTF. DNA for the CDR3: TGCGCCAGCAGCCAATACCTACAGGGAGGGTATGGCTACACCTTC.